The entry that follows covers one T cell receptor beta chain sequence. Its antigen is unknown. These data are taken from a study of cytomegalovirus exposure and HLA in healthy donors. Study-wide background: One earlier analysis, a look at roughly 180 million T cells, found approximately 120 million unique TCR beta sequences.

Germline CDR1 SGHRS, CDR2 YFSETQ. Germline trimming cut 4 bases from V and 4 bases from J; bases unmatched to any gene: 4. CDR3 size: 13 residues. Broader study findings: Prior analysis indicated that the majority of TCR beta V segments exhibited productivity approximately 87% or approximately 30% of the time.

60 Vbeta and 13 Jbeta primers were used in PCR. Sequencing used immunoSEQ multiplex PCR; TCRdb keeps in-frame clones, though not all of them. The data show under 250,000 clones, over 75% seen once. Healthy donors of bone marrow made up the group. This chain uses TRBV5-1 with TRBJ2-5, with 7 positions matching TRBD1. The TCR sequence derives from a woman aged 50 to 60 in good health and CMV-seronegative. What was sequenced was PBMCs. Here the CDR3 DNA reads TGCGCCAGCAGCACGGACAGGAGAGAGACCCAGTACTTC. Translated, it gives CASSTDRRETQYF.